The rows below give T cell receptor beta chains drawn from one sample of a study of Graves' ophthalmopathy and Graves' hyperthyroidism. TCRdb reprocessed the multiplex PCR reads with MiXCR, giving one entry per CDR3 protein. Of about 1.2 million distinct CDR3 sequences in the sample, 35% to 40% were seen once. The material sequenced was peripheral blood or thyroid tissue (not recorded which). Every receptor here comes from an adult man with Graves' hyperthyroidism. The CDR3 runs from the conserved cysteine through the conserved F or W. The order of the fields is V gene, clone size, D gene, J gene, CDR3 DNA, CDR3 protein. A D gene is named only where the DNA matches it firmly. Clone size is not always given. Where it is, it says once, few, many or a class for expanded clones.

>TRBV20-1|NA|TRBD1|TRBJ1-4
TGCAGTGCTAGCGATGGGGGACAGGGGAACACTGAAAAACTGTTTTTT
CSASDGGQGNTEKLFF
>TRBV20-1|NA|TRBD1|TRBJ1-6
TGCAGTGCTGCTGACAGGGCCTTGGATTCACCCCTCCGCTTT
CSAADRALDSPLRF
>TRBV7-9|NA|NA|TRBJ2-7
TGTGCCAGCAGCTGGACCATGGGTCCGACCTACGAGCAGTACTTC
CASSWTMGPTYEQYF
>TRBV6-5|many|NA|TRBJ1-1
TGTGCCAGCAGTTACTCGAGGAGCCAGAACACTGAAGCTTTCTTT
CASSYSRSQNTEAFF
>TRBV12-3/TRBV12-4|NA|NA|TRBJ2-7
TGTGCCAGCAGTCCAAACAGGGTGAATTCCTACGAGCAGTACTTC
CASSPNRVNSYEQYF
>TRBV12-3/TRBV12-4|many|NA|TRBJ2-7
TGTGCCAGCAGTTCCGTCCCCCGGTTGGACGAGCAGTACTTC
CASSSVPRLDEQYF
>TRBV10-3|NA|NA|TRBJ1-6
TGTGCCATCAGTGTAAAGGGCTCTTATAATTCACCCCTCCACTTT
CAISVKGSYNSPLHF
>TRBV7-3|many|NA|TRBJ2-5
TGTGCCAGCAGCCCTCGTGGGCCGGGGACCCAGTACTTC
CASSPRGPGTQYF
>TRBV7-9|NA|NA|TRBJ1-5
TGTGCCAGCAGCTTAGGATCGCTTGGGGTCTCCTGGAAGGATCAGCCCCAGCATTTT
CASSLGSLGVSWKDQPQHF
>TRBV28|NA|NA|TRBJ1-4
TGTGCCAGCTTCTGGGGGGCCGGTGAAAAACTGTTTTTT
CASFWGAGEKLFF
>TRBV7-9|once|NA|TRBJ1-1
TGTGCCAGCAGCCCGCGGGTGGCCGACACTGAAGCTTTCTTT
CASSPRVADTEAFF
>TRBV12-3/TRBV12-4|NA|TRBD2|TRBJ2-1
TGTGCCAGCAGCCCCCGGACTAGCGGCCTCAACAATGAGCAGTTCTTC
CASSPRTSGLNNEQFF
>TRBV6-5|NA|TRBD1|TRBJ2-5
TGTGCCAGCACCTCGACAGGGGACTTGGAGACCCAGTACTTC
CASTSTGDLETQYF
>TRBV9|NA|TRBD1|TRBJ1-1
TGTGCCAGCAGCCGTGACAGGGGGCTAAAGTCAGGGAACACTGAAGCTTTCTTT
CASSRDRGLKSGNTEAFF
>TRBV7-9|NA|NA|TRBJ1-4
TGTGCCAGCAGCTTAGTCGCGATTACGGAACTGTTTTTT
CASSLVAITELFF
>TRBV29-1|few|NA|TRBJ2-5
TGCAGCGTCCAATCACGGGGGAGGGAGACCCAGTACTTC
CSVQSRGRETQYF
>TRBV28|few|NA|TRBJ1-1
TGTGCCAGCAGTCCGGCGGAGGCAGCTTTCTTT
CASSPAEAAFF
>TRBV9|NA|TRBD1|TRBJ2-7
TGTGCCAGCAGCGTAGGGGACAGAGCCTCCTACGAGCAGTACTTC
CASSVGDRASYEQYF
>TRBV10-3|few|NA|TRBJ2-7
TGTGCCATCAGTGAGAGCAGGGAATATCACGAGCAGTACTTC
CAISESREYHEQYF
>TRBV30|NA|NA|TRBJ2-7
TGTGCCGCAGAACACCGGGGAGGTGACGAGCAGTACTTC
CAAEHRGGDEQYF
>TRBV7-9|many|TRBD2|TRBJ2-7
TGTGCCAGCAGCTTCGGCGGGAGTGGGTACGAGCAGTACTTC
CASSFGGSGYEQYF